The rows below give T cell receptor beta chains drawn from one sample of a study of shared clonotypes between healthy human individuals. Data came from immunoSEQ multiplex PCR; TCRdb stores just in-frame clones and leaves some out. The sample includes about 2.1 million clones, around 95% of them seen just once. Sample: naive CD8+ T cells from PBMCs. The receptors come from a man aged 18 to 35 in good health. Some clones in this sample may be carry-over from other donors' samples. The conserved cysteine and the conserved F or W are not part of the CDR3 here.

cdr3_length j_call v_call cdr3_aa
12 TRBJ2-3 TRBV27 ASSQRTRTDTQY
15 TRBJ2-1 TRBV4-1 ASSQSRDGSSYNEQF
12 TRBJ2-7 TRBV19 ASSIDGHPYEQY
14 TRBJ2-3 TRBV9 ASSVARIAGTDTQY
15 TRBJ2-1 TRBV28 ASSLSGLAANGYEQF
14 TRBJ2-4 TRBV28 ASTLRQGLAKNIQY
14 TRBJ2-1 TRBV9 ASSSKTGAESNEQF
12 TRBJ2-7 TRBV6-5 ASSSDMTTGEQY
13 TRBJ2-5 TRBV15 ATSSVGGLQETQY
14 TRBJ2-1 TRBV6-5 ASSYSVGEAHNEQF
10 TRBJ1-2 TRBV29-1 SLGQPNYGYT
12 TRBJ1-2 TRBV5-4 ASSLDVGPGGYT
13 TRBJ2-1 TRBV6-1 ASSMDSSSYNEQF
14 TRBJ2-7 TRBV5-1 ASSLRMTTPGYEQY
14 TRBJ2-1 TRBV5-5 ASSLGGRSSYNEQF
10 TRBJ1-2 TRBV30 ARSEGAWGYT
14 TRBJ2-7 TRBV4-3 ASSQDQVGGNYEQY
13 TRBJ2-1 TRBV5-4 ASRITSGSKNEQF
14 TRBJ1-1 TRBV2 ASSEGARGAHTEAF
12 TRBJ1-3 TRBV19 ASSPDHSGNTIY
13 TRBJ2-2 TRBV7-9 ASSPREGDTGELF
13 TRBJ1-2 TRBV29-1 SVEDPERGIWGYT
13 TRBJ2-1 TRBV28 ASSLVAGGWGEQF
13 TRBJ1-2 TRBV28 ASSYRRGGSYGYT
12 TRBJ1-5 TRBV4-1 ASSQDSGNQPQH
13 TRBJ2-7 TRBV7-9 ASSLPRGGQHEQY
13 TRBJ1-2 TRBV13 ASSLADRGSYGYT
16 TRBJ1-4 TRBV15 ATSRGTGGALGYEKLF
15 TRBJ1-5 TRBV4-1 ASSQRAGTGGLQPQH
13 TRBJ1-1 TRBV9 ASSVGGNMNTEAF
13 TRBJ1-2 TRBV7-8 ASSPRVGRDVSYT
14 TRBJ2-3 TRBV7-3 ASSQGAGGPSDTQY
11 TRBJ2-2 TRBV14 ASSLLNTGELF
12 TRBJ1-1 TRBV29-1 SVNYGGGDTEAF
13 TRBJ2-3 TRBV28 ASSLSRGRLDTQY
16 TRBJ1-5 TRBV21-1 ASSSRGTGVKSNQPQH
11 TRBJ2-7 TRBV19 ASSEGVPYEQY
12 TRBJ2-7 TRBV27 ASSRTSGRYEQY
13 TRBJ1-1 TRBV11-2 ASSHWTGLNTEAF
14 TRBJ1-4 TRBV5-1 ASSGGDRSLNEKLF
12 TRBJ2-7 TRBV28 ASSYPGGTYEQY
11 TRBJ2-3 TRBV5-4 ASSPLAVDTQY
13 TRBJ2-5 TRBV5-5 ASSATPQGGETQY
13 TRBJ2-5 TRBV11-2 ASSSMTGVGETQY
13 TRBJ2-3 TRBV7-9 ASSSTRRGQDTQY
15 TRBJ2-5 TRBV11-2 ASSSSRTAGLGETQY
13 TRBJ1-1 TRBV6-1 ASSAFRGPATEAF
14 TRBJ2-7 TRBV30 AWSVRITRISYEQY
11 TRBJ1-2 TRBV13 ASSLGRGGGYT
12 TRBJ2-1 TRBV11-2 ASSPSRVYNEQF
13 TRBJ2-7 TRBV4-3 ASSRVRDRAYEQY
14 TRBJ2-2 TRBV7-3 ASSYTGTGKPGELF
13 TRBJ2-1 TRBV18 ASSPTSGNYNEQF
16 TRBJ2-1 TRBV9 ASSQSVELAGIANEQF
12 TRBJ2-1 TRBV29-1 SVDSAVTYNEQF
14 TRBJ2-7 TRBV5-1 ASSLIGREATYEQY
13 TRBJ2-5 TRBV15 ATSRDLAAQETQY
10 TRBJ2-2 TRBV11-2 ASSRALIGLF
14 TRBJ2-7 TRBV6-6 ASSYSRADFGYEQY